Below, 16 T cell receptor beta chains from the same sample are listed, as sequenced in a study of early T cells in non-severe SARS-CoV-2 infection. TCRdb re-analysed the 5' RACE reads in MiXCR, keeping a single row per CDR3 protein. The sample yields just over 60,000 distinct CDR3 sequences, roughly a tenth seen once. The sample taken for sequencing was whole blood. These TCRs come from an adult who was a healthcare worker with PCR-confirmed SARS-CoV-2 infection or an uninfected control (not recorded which).

This clonotype appeared a few times. This sequence joins TRBV5-1 and TRBJ2-3; D is unresolved. Deletions cut 4 bases from V and 2 bases from J, with 8 bases between. The CDR3 is 13 amino acids. Per the germline V gene, CDR1 is SGHRS and CDR2 is YFSETQ. CDR3 in DNA: TGCGCCAGCAGCCGAGACAACACAGATACGCAGTATTTT. It is translated as CASSRDNTDTQYF.

This clonotype was detected many times. A read error may produce the germline difference seen at one junction end. The J gene is TRBJ2-1, the V gene TRBV29-1, with 8 positions matching TRBD1. Germline lookup yields CDR1 SQVTM and CDR2 ANQGSEA. The CDR3 covers 11 residues. The CDR3 sequence: CSVVGTGFLLF. The CDR3 nucleotides read TGCAGCGTTGTCGGGACAGGATTTCTGCTCTTC.

This clonotype has at least ten counts. The chain's CDR3 is CASSQVPVSYNSPLHF. In nucleotides, the CDR3 is TGTGCCAGCAGCCAAGTGCCAGTATCCTATAATTCACCCCTCCACTTT. J is TRBJ1-6 and V is TRBV12-3 or TRBV12-4; the D is unclear. The CDR3 is 16 amino acids. Trimming cost V 6 bases and J 1 base, with 13 bases left between them.

This clonotype was counted many times. The genes are TRBV12-3 or TRBV12-4 and TRBJ1-6; a possible D gene is TRBD1 (5 bases). The CDR3 has 12 residues. Deletions cut 6 bases from V and 10 bases from J, with 10 bases between. The CDR3 sequence: CASRRDGSPLHF. In nucleotides, the CDR3 is TGTGCCAGCAGGAGGGACGGGTCACCCCTCCACTTT.

V and J are TRBV20-1 and TRBJ1-2; D gene ambiguous. There are 13 residues in the CDR3. The V end was cut by 1 base, the J end by 8 bases, with 14 bases between. Looked up from germline, CDR1 is DFQATT and CDR2 is SNEGSKA (reference sequence). CDR3 bases: TGCAGTGCTAGAGGTAGAGGGTCCGGCGGCTACACCTTC. It specifies CSARGRGSGGYTF.

The gene calls are TRBV13 and TRBJ1-2, with D possibly matching TRBD1 (5 bases). The length of the CDR3 is 15 residues. Trimming removed 5 bases from V and 1 base from J, with 14 bases in between. Germline V gives CDR1 PRHDT, CDR2 FYEKMQ (reference sequence). As DNA, the CDR3 is TGTGCCAGCAGCGTTGACAGTAGGCGTAACTATGGCTACACCTTC. Translating it yields CASSVDSRRNYGYTF.

This clonotype was seen at least ten times. This chain connects TRBV7-8 to TRBJ1-4, with 11 bases matching TRBD1. CDR1 and CDR2 from the germline V gene are SGHVS and FQNEAQ. The CDR3 has 14 residues. V dropped 3 bases and J dropped 8; count of bases not matched to a gene: 2. CDR3 amino acids: CASSFGTGGEKLFF. Written as DNA, the CDR3 is TGTGCCAGCAGCTTCGGGACAGGGGGGGAAAAACTGTTTTTT. The variable domain in full, completed from reference TRBV7-8 and TRBJ1-4, reads GAGVSQSPRYKVAKRGQDVALRCDPISGHVSLFWYQQALGQGPEFLTYFQNEAQLDKSGLPSDRFFAERPEGSVSTLKIQRTQQEDSAVYLCASSFGTGGEKLFFGSGTQLSVL.

Notes on this clonotype: A read error may account for a junction end that differs from germline. The J gene is TRBJ2-3, the V gene TRBV18; 8 bases are shared with TRBD2. CDR1 is KGHSH, CDR2 LQKENI, per germline. CDR3 length: 16 amino acids. CDR3 in DNA: TGTGCCAGCTCACCCATAGCGGGGAGTACCACAGATAAGCAGTATTTT. Its protein is CASSPIAGSTTDKQYF.

This clonotype was observed many times. This chain joins TRBV12-3 or TRBV12-4 and TRBJ2-1; 7 bases agree with TRBD2. The CDR3 is made up of 13 amino acids. Trimming at V came to 5 bases and at J to 7 bases, leaving 5 bases not matched to a gene. The CDR3: CASSPGLRNEQFF. CDR3 DNA: TGTGCCAGCAGTCCGGGACTAAGGAATGAGCAGTTCTTC.

This clonotype was found a few times. This sequence joins TRBV3-1 and TRBJ2-2; 11 bases agree with TRBD2. The CDR3 length is 18 residues. The J segment lost 0 bases and the V segment lost 4 bases, leaving 7 bases of the junction unmatched. Germline CDR1 and CDR2: LGHDT and YNNKEL (reference sequence). The CDR3 spells CASSPSLLAGANTGELFF. As DNA, the CDR3 is TGTGCCAGCAGCCCCAGCCTACTAGCGGGGGCGAACACCGGGGAGCTGTTTTTT.

The V gene is TRBV6-5, the J gene TRBJ1-3, with TRBD1 matching 7 bases. From germline, CDR1 is MNHEY and CDR2 SVGAGI. This CDR3 spans 15 amino acids. V shed 2 bases and J 3 bases; nucleotides not matched to a gene: 4. CDR3 nucleotides: TGTGCCAGCAGTTACACACAGGGGAATGGAAACACCATATATTTT. The encoded protein is CASSYTQGNGNTIYF.

This clonotype showed up many times. The chain has TRBV30 and TRBJ2-5, with D possibly being TRBD1 (6 bases). Trimming removed 3 bases at V and 7 bases at J, with 18 bases between. The CDR3 totals 14 residues. The germline V gene encodes CDR1 GTSNPN and CDR2 SVGIG (reference sequence). The CDR3 DNA is TGTGCCTGGAGGACAGGAATTTATTCTGGGACCCAGTACTTC. Translated: CAWRTGIYSGTQYF.

J is TRBJ2-7 and V is TRBV13; D is perhaps TRBD2 (5 bases). CDR1 and CDR2 (germline): PRHDT, FYEKMQ (reference sequence). The CDR3 is 12 residues long. Trimming removed 2 bases at V and 4 bases at J, with 6 bases between. The CDR3 sequence: CASSLSGYEQYV. In DNA form, the CDR3 reads TGTGCCAGCAGCTTATCGGGATACGAGCAGTACGTC.

This clonotype was counted only a few times. This chain uses TRBV29-1 with TRBJ2-2, with 9 bases aligning to TRBD1. CDR3 length equals 16 residues. The ends lost 1 base at V and 1 base at J; junction bases unmatched: 4. CDR1 and CDR2 from the germline V gene are SQVTM and ANQGSEA. CDR3 in DNA: TGCAGCGTTGAAGTCGTGGGACAGGGGAACACCGGGGAGCTGTTTTTT. This gives the protein CSVEVVGQGNTGELFF.

This chain joins TRBV6-5 and TRBJ2-7, with 10 bases that match TRBD1. The V and J ends lost 6 bases and 3 bases, in that order; junction bases with no gene match: 5. The CDR3 extends over 14 amino acids. CDR1 is MNHEY and CDR2 is SVGAGI in the germline V gene. CDR3 in amino acids: CASRSGQGNYEQYV. The CDR3 DNA reads as TGTGCCAGCAGATCGGGACAGGGGAACTACGAGCAGTACGTC.

This clonotype was found a few times. CDR3 DNA: TGTGCCAGCAGTTTTCTTTTTTCGGGACTCGGCACAGATACGCAGTATTTT. Amino acid sequence: CASSFLFSGLGTDTQYF. The chain carries TRBV12-3 or TRBV12-4 and TRBJ2-3; D might be TRBD2 (6 bases). This CDR3 spans 17 amino acids. V was cut by 3 bases and J by 1 base, with 17 bases left in between.